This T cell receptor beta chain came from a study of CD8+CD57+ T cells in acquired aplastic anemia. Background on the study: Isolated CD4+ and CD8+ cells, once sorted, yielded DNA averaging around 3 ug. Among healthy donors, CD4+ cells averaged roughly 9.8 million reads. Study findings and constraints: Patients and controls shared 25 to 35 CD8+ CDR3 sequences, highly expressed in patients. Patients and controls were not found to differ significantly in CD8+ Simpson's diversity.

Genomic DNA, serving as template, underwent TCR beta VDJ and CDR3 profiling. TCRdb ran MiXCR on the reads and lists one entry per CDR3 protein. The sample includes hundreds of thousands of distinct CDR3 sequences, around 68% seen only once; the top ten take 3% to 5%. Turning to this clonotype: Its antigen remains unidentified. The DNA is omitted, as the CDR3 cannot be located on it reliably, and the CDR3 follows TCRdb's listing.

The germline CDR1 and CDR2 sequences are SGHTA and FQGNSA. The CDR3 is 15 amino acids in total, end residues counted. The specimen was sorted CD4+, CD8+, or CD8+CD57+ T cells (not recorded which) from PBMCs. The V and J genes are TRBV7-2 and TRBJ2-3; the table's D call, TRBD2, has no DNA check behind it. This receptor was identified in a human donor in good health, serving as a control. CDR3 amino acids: CASSPSGGKLFFGYF.